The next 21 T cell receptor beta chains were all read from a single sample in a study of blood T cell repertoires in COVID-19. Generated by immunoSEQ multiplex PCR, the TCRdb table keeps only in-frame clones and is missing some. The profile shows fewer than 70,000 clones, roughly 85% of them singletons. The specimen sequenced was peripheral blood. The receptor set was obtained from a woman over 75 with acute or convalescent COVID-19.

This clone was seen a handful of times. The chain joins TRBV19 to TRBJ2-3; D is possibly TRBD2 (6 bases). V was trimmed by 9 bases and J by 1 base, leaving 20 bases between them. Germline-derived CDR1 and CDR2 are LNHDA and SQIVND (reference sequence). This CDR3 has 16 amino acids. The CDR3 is CASGRPGAVGTDTQYF. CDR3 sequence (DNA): TGTGCCAGCGGGAGACCGGGAGCCGTGGGCACAGATACGCAGTATTTT.

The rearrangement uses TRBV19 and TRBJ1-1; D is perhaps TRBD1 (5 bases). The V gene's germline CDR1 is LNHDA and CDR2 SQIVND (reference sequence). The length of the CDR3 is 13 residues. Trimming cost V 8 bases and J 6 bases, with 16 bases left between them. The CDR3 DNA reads TGTGCCAGTCGGGCCCACGAAGGGGCTGAAGCTTTCTTT. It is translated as CASRAHEGAEAFF.

This CDR3 reads CASRRDSYNEQFF. CDR3 coding DNA: TGTGCCAGCAGAAGGGACAGTTACAATGAGCAGTTCTTC. The chain employs TRBV5-4 and TRBJ2-1; 7 nucleotides match TRBD1. Trimming cost V 5 bases and J 4 bases; bases outside gene matches: 3. CDR1 SGHNT and CDR2 YYREEE come from the germline V gene (reference sequence). This CDR3 comprises 13 residues.

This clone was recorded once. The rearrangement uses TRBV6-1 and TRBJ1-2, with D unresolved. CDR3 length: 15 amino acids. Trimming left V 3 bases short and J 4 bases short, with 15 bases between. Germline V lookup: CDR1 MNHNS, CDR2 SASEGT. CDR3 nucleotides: TGTGCCAGCAGTGAGGCCACGACGGGAATCTATGGCTACACCTTC. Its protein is CASSEATTGIYGYTF.

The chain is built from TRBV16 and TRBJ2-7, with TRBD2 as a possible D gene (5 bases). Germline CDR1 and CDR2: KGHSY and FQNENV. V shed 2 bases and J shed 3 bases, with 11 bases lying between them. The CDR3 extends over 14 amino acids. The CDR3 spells CASSQGSGNYEQYF. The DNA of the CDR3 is TGTGCCAGCAGCCAAGGCAGCGGAAACTACGAGCAGTACTTC.

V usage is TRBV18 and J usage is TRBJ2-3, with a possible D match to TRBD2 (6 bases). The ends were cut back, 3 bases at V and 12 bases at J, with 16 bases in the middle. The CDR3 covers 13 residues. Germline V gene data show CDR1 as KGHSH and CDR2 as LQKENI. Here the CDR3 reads CASSPEGLRTQYF. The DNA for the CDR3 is TGTGCCAGCTCACCTGAGGGACTTCGTACCCAGTATTTT.

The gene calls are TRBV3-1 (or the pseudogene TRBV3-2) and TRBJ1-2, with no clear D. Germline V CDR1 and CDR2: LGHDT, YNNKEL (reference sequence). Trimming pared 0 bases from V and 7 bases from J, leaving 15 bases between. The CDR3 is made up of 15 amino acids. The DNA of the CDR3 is TGTGCCAGCAGCCAAGACTTTAGCGCCCAAGTTGGCTACACCTTC. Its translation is CASSQDFSAQVGYTF.

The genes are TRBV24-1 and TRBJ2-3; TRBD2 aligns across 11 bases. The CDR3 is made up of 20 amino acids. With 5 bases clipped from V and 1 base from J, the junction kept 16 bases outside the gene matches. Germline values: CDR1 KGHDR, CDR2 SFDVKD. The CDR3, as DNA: TGTGCCACCAGTGGCCCCTCTCTAGCGGGGGGACCTCCGGGCACAGATACGCAGTATTTT. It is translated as CATSGPSLAGGPPGTDTQYF.

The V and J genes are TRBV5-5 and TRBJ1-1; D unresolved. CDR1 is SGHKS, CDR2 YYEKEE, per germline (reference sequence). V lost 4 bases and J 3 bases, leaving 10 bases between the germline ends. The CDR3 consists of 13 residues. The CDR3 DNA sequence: TGTGCCAGCAGCCACCGGGAGGACACTGAAGCTTTCTTT. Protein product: CASSHREDTEAFF.

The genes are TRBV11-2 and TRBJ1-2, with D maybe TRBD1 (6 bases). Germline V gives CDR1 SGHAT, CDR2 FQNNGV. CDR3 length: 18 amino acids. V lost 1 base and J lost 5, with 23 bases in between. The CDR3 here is CASSLGGATGGARYGYTF. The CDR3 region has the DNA TGTGCCAGCAGCTTAGGAGGGGCCACGGGGGGCGCGAGGTATGGCTACACCTTC.

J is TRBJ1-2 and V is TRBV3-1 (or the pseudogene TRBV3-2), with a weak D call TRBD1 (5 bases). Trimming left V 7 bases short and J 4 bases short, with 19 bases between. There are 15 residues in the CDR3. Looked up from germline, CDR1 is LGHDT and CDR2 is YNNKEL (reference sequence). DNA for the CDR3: TGTGCCAGCACCTACGGACAAGGCGGTGGCTATGGCTACACCTTC. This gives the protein CASTYGQGGGYGYTF.

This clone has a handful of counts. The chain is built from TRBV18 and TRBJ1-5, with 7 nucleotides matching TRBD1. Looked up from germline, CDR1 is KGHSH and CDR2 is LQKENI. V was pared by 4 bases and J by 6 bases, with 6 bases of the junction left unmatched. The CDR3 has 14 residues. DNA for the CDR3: TGTGCCAGCTCACGTACAGGGGCGGGTCAGCCCCAGCATTTT. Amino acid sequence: CASSRTGAGQPQHF.

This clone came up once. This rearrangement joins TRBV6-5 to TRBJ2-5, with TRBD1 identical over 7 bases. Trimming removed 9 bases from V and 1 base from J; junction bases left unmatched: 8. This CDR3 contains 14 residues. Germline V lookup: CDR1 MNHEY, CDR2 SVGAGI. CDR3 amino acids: CASWTGAFQETQYF. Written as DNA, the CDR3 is TGTGCCAGTTGGACAGGAGCCTTCCAAGAGACCCAGTACTTC.

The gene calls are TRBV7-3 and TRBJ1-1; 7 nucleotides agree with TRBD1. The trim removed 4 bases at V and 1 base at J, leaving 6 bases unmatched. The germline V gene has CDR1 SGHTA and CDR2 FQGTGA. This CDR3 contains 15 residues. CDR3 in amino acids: CASSSTGQANTEAFF. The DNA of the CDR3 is TGTGCCAGCAGCTCCACTGGACAGGCGAACACTGAAGCTTTCTTT.

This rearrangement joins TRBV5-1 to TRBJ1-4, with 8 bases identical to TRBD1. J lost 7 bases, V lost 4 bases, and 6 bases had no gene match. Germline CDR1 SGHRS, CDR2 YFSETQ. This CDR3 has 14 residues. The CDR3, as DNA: TGCGCCAGCAGCCTCGGACAGGGCCGTGAAAAACTGTTTTTT. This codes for CASSLGQGREKLFF.

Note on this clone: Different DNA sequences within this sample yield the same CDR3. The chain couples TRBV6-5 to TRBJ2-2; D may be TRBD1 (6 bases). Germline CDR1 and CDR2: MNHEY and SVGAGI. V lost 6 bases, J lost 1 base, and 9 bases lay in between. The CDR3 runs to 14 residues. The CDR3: CASRGQMNTGELFF. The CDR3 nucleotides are TGTGCCAGCAGAGGACAGATGAACACCGGGGAGCTGTTTTTT.

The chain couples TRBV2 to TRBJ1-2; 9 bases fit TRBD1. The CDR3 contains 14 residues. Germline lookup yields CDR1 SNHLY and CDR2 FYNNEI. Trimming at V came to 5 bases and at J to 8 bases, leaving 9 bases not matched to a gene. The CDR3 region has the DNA TGTGCCAGCAGTCAAACAGGGGGCTGGCAGGGCTACACCTTC. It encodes CASSQTGGWQGYTF.

CDR3 in amino acids: CASSEGGGGLSGTQYF. CDR3 sequence (DNA): TGTGCCAGCAGCGAGGGGGGCGGGGGCCTTTCCGGGACCCAGTACTTC. This chain joins TRBV9 and TRBJ2-5; D might be TRBD2 (7 bases). Germline values: CDR1 SGDLS, CDR2 YYNGEE. V was shortened by 3 bases and J by 7 bases, with 22 bases between the two germline ends. The CDR3 runs 16 residues.

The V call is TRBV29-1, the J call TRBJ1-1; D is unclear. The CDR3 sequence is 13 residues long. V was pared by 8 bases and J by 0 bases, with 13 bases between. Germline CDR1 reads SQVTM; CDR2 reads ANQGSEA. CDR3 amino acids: CSLKRHMNTEAFF. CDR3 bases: TGCAGCCTCAAGCGGCACATGAACACTGAAGCTTTCTTT. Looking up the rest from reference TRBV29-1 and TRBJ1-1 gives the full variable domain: SAVISQKPSRDICQRGTSLTIQCQVDSQVTMMFWYRQQPGQSLTLIATANQGSEATYESGFVIDKFPISRPNLTFSTLTVSNMSPEDSSIYLCSLKRHMNTEAFFGQGTRLTVV.

The CDR3, as DNA: TGCGCCAGCAGCCCTTCCGGGACACCTGTGAACACTGAAGCTTTCTTT. Encoded protein: CASSPSGTPVNTEAFF. The chain links TRBV5-1 to TRBJ1-1; TRBD1 is a possible D gene (6 bases). This CDR3 spans 16 amino acids. From germline, CDR1 is SGHRS and CDR2 YFSETQ. V was pared by 4 bases and J by 0 bases, with 16 bases between.

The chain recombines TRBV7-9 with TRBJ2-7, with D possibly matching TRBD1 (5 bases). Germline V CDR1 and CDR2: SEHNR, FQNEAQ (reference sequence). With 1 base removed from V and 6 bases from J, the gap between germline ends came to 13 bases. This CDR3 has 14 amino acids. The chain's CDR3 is CASSLVVGVSEQYF. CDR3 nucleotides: TGTGCCAGCAGCTTAGTAGTAGGGGTAAGCGAGCAGTACTTC.